The 8 T cell receptor beta chains reported below all come from one sample, sequenced in a study of CD8 T cells in ankylosing spondylitis. Via MiXCR, TCRdb re-called the 5' RACE reads, giving one row per CDR3 protein. Of 250,000 to 350,000 distinct CDR3 sequences listed, around 20% were seen once; the top ten hold around 3.2%. Sample: blood, either unsorted or a sorted T cell fraction (not recorded which). Receptors were obtained from a female donor with ankylosing spondylitis or in good health (not recorded which).

This clonotype was recorded at least ten times. The chain carries TRBV12-3 or TRBV12-4 and TRBJ2-5; D is unresolved. The CDR3 consists of 14 residues. Trimming pared 3 bases from V and 0 bases from J, leaving 8 bases between. The CDR3 reads CASSFSRNQETQYF. DNA for the CDR3: TGTGCCAGCAGTTTTTCGCGGAACCAAGAGACCCAGTACTTC.

The chain employs TRBV5-1 and TRBJ2-1, with D perhaps matching TRBD1 (5 bases). CDR1 and CDR2 from the germline V gene are SGHRS and YFSETQ. V dropped 3 bases and J dropped 8 bases, with 21 bases sitting between them. This CDR3 region has 16 residues. The CDR3 reads CASSWGGTTPRDEQFF. CDR3 coding DNA: TGCGCCAGCAGCTGGGGCGGTACAACGCCACGGGATGAGCAGTTCTTC.

Remarks on this clonotype: A junction end diverges from the germline sequence, so it may reflect a read error. The V call is TRBV18, the J call TRBJ2-7; D possibly corresponds to TRBD1 (6 bases). The germline gives CDR1 KGHSH, CDR2 LQKENI. The CDR3 loop spans 14 amino acids. CDR3 region: CASSPGALKYGQYF. CDR3 bases: TGTGCCAGCTCACCGGGGGCTTTAAAGTACGGGCAGTACTTC.

The CDR3, as DNA: TGTGCCAGCAGTTTGGTACAAAACCAAGAGACCCAGTACTTC. Translated, it gives CASSLVQNQETQYF. J is TRBJ2-5 and V is TRBV12-3 or TRBV12-4; D is uncertain. V was shortened by 3 bases and J by 0 bases, with 8 bases between the two germline ends. The CDR3 has 14 residues.

This sequence joins TRBV6-4 and TRBJ2-1; 12 bases line up with TRBD2. Germline CDR1 and CDR2: MRHNA and SNTAGT. The CDR3 has 15 residues. After removal of 3 bases from V and 8 bases from J, the junction contained 5 bases not matched to a gene. The CDR3 is CASSETSGSGDEQFF. For the CDR3, the DNA is TGTGCCAGCAGTGAGACTAGCGGGAGTGGTGATGAGCAGTTCTTC.

This clonotype has only a few counts. The CDR3 nucleotides read TGTGCCACCAGCAGCACGGAGAACAAAAACATTCAGTACTTC. It codes for CATSSTENKNIQYF. V usage is TRBV15 and J usage is TRBJ2-4; D remains unclear. CDR1 and CDR2 (germline): LNHNV, YYDKDF (reference sequence). Trimming took 3 bases from V and 3 from J, leaving 9 bases between them. There are 14 residues in the CDR3.

This chain joins TRBV20-1 and TRBJ2-7; D possibly matches TRBD1 or TRBD2 (5 bases each). This CDR3 region has 14 residues. Trimming removed 0 bases from V and 5 bases from J, with 14 bases in between. Germline assignment: CDR1 DFQATT and CDR2 SNEGSKA (reference sequence). CDR3 nucleotides: TGCAGTGCTAGAGATCTGAGGGGAAGAAACGAGCAGTACTTC. It encodes CSARDLRGRNEQYF.

V is TRBV12-3 or TRBV12-4 and J is TRBJ2-3; D uncertain. The V end lost 1 base, the J end lost 4 bases, and 9 bases lay between the germline ends. The CDR3 extends over 14 amino acids. The CDR3 protein is CASSLGGGPDTQYF. The CDR3 coding sequence is TGTGCCAGCAGTTTAGGGGGTGGTCCAGATACGCAGTATTTT.